The clone carrying this T cell receptor (beta chain) was observed once. Its target is not known. The data derive from a study of vaccination and CD4 T cells after COVID-19. Treatment defined: approximately nine-day PBMC culture with coronavirus spike peptide pools or control peptides (ViraFEST assay). Germline assignment: CDR1 DFQATT and CDR2 SNEGSKA (reference sequence). Trimming shortened V by 1 base and J by 0 bases, and 19 bases separated the two germline ends. The CDR3 contains 17 residues. Cultured CD4+ T cell DNA was sequenced using the Oncomine TCR Beta short-read assay. TCRdb itself ran the PCR reads through MiXCR, one entry per CDR3 protein. Of 14,000 or so distinct CDR3 sequences listed, 51% are singletons.

Specimen: CD4+ T cells from blood, cultured in vitro, collected before SARS-CoV-2 vaccination. J is TRBJ2-7 and V is TRBV20-1, with D unresolved. The sequence derives from a human donor who had recovered from COVID-19. CDR3 residues: CSARGNTHGGSSYEQYF. The CDR3 nucleotides read TGCAGTGCTAGAGGGAATACCCATGGCGGCAGCTCCTACGAGCAGTACTTC.